This TCR beta chain came from a study of blood T cell repertoires in COVID-19. Study-wide background: T cells, B-cell-depleted T cells, or PBMCs provided the cDNA or gDNA that served as material.

Some clones are missing from TCRdb's copy, which holds only in-frame ones; the method was immunoSEQ multiplex PCR. Counted here are about 59,000 clones, approximately 92% occurring once; the ten biggest clones make up approximately 15%. CDR1 is SGHNT and CDR2 is YENEEA in the germline V gene. This CDR3 is built from 15 residues. V lost 5 bases and J 7 bases, leaving 15 bases between the germline ends. Sample: peripheral blood. This chain uses TRBV11-3 with TRBJ1-6, with a tentative D call TRBD1 (6 bases). This TCR came from an elderly man with acute or convalescent COVID-19. This CDR3 reads CASSADRSGNSPLHF. For the CDR3, the DNA is TGTGCCAGCAGCGCAGACAGGTCGGGCAATTCACCCCTCCACTTT. Drawing the rest from reference TRBV11-3 and TRBJ1-6, the complete variable domain is EAGVVQSPRYKIIEKKQPVAFWCNPISGHNTLYWYLQNLGQGPELLIRYENEEAVDDSQLPKDRFSAERLKGVDSTLKIQPAELGDSAVYLCASSADRSGNSPLHFGNGTRLTVT.